This entry concerns a single TCR beta chain. This entry belongs to a study of blood T cell repertoires in COVID-19. The wider study: Samples taken during acute and convalescent COVID-19 were collected in the United States, Italy and Spain.

Per the study methods: By means of reference gene primer amplification, nucleated cell counts were estimated. Repertoires were generated with immunoSEQ multiplex PCR, while TCRdb's copy carries only in-frame clones and drops some. The V and J calls and the clone size are those of that table, but D and trimming were determined from the DNA. The repertoire consists of fewer than 350,000 clones, with 70% to 90% occurring once and the leading ten covering roughly 6.2%. The germline CDR1 and CDR2 sequences are SEHNR and FQNEAQ (reference sequence). The CDR3 runs to 15 residues. The V end was cut by 4 bases, the J end by 4 bases, with 17 bases between. Which cohort a participant joined came from the clinical history participants gave.

The receptor comes from a middle-aged woman who had recovered from COVID-19. J is TRBJ2-7 and V is TRBV7-9, with D maybe TRBD1 (6 bases). The source material was PBMCs or T cells enriched from blood (not recorded which). The CDR3 DNA follows: TGTGCCAGCAGCTCTCGACAGGCGGACGATTACGAGCAGTACTTC. Its protein is CASSSRQADDYEQYF.